These 20 T cell receptor beta chains were sequenced from one sample in a study of CD8+ T cells in alopecia areata. Isolated RNA was reverse transcribed into cDNA used as the sequencing template. TCRdb's copy holds only in-frame clones and misses some; the assay was immunoSEQ multiplex PCR. The table lists roughly 7,400 clones, 60% to 75% of them singletons, with 10% to 15% in the top ten. Treatment here: oral pan-JAK inhibitor, 5-10 mg twice daily. Specimens obtained from alopecia areata patients comprised lesional scalp punch biopsies and peripheral blood. The source material was skin, sampled at week 4, from a patient treated with tofacitinib. These receptors came from a human donor with alopecia areata.

Note on this clone: A read error may account for a junction end that differs from germline. The V and J genes are TRBV6-1 and TRBJ2-3; 9 bases align to TRBD2. The CDR3 has 17 residues. Germline CDR1 MNHNS, CDR2 SASEGT. The CDR3 region is CAISEGIAGASTDTQYF. The DNA for the CDR3 is TGTGCCATCAGTGAAGGAATAGCGGGGGCTAGCACAGATACGCAGTATTTT.

J is TRBJ2-4 and V is TRBV28; D unclear. The CDR3 loop spans 17 amino acids. V was shortened by 5 bases and J by 3 bases, with 20 bases between the two germline ends. Looked up from germline, CDR1 is MDHEN and CDR2 is SYDVKM. In nucleotides, the CDR3 is TGTGCCAGCAGTCAGGCCTTTGTGGAAACGGGCAAAAACATTCAGTACTTC. The encoded protein is CASSQAFVETGKNIQYF.

V is TRBV5-1 and J is TRBJ2-2; TRBD1 is a possible D gene (5 bases). Germline CDR1 is SGHRS and CDR2 is YFSETQ. V gave up 2 bases and J gave up 2 bases, with 16 bases separating them. This CDR3 is 17 amino acids long. CDR3 sequence (DNA): TGCGCCAGCAGCTTCGCGCTGAGACAGCGAAACACCGGGGAGCTGTTTTTT. It encodes CASSFALRQRNTGELFF.

This rearrangement joins TRBV6-6 to TRBJ2-2; the D gene is possibly TRBD2 (5 bases). The CDR3 totals 15 residues. Looked up from germline, CDR1 is MNHNY and CDR2 is SVGAGI (reference sequence). Trimming pared 2 bases from V and 6 bases from J, leaving 13 bases between. CDR3 sequence reads: CASSYAGRGSGELFF. The CDR3 DNA reads as TGTGCCAGCAGTTACGCAGGCCGCGGGTCCGGGGAGCTGTTTTTT.

This clone was found once. The chain employs TRBV19 and TRBJ1-1; D is uncertain. The CDR3 is 14 amino acids. V was trimmed by 3 bases and J by 5 bases, leaving 13 bases between them. CDR1 is LNHDA and CDR2 is SQIVND in the germline V gene (reference sequence). The CDR3 nucleotides are TGTGCCAGTAGTATTCGAGGAGTAAAGACTGAAGCTTTCTTT. Its protein product is CASSIRGVKTEAFF.

The V call is TRBV5-1, the J call TRBJ1-3; D not certain. Germline assignment: CDR1 SGHRS and CDR2 YFSETQ. V lost 0 bases and J lost 3, with 7 bases in between. CDR3 length: 14 amino acids. The CDR3 sequence: CASSLEGYGNTIYF. Written as DNA, the CDR3 is TGCGCCAGCAGCTTGGAGGGCTATGGAAACACCATATATTTT.

CDR3 sequence reads: CASQGDYEQYF. The CDR3, as DNA: TGTGCCAGTCAGGGGGACTACGAGCAGTACTTC. The chain has TRBV19 and TRBJ2-7; 7 bases align to TRBD1. The CDR3 sequence is 11 residues long. With V trimmed by 8 bases and J by 3 bases, 1 base remained unmatched. CDR1 and CDR2 from the germline V gene are LNHDA and SQIVND (reference sequence).

The CDR3 bases are TGCAGTGCTAGTGGTGGAACTGAAGCTTTCTTT. Amino acids: CSASGGTEAFF. V is TRBV20-1 and J is TRBJ1-1; D is unclear. Trimming took off 3 bases at V and 5 bases at J, with 7 bases between the two ends. This CDR3 comprises 11 residues. From germline, CDR1 is DFQATT and CDR2 SNEGSKA (reference sequence).

This clone appeared a few times. V usage is TRBV19 and J usage is TRBJ1-1; D possibly corresponds to TRBD1 (5 bases). Germline CDR1 and CDR2: LNHDA and SQIVND (reference sequence). V gave up 3 bases and J gave up 1 base, with 9 bases separating them. This CDR3 spans 14 amino acids. CDR3: CASSIFDRNTEAFF. CDR3 bases: TGTGCCAGTAGTATCTTCGACAGGAACACTGAAGCTTTCTTT.

This clone has only a few counts. Other DNA variants within this sample encode the same CDR3. The chain couples TRBV7-9 to TRBJ2-5; D gene unclear. This CDR3 is 12 amino acids long. The germline V gene has CDR1 SEHNR and CDR2 FQNEAQ (reference sequence). Trimming removed 5 bases from V and 0 bases from J, with 4 bases in between. The CDR3 DNA follows: TGTGCCAGCAGCCCGGACCAAGAGACCCAGTACTTC. Protein sequence: CASSPDQETQYF.

This clone turned up a few times. The CDR3 region is CSVTTGTVYNEQFF. The CDR3 DNA reads as TGCAGCGTTACCACCGGGACAGTTTACAATGAGCAGTTCTTC. The rearrangement links TRBV29-1 to TRBJ2-1, with 7 bases lining up with TRBD1. Germline V gene data show CDR1 as SQVTM and CDR2 as ANQGSEA. The CDR3 totals 14 residues. With V trimmed by 5 bases and J by 4 bases, 8 bases remained unmatched.

This clone appeared a single time. The junction and the germline gene differ at one end; a read error may be behind it. V gene TRBV27 combines with J gene TRBJ2-1; D ambiguous. The CDR3 totals 13 residues. Germline CDR1 and CDR2: MNHEY and SMNVEV (reference sequence). The CDR3 nucleotides read TGCCAGTATTGTCGTTCTTCCTACAATGAGCAGTTCTTC. Translating gives CQYCRSSYNEQFF.

The chain uses TRBV9 and TRBJ2-7, with 7 bases that match TRBD1. The CDR3 contains 14 residues. The germline V gene encodes CDR1 SGDLS and CDR2 YYNGEE. V shed 0 bases and J 2 bases; nucleotides not matched to a gene: 2. The CDR3 DNA sequence: TGTGCCAGCAGCGTAGGTGGACAGGCCTACGAGCAGTACTTC. Protein product: CASSVGGQAYEQYF.

V and J are TRBV19 and TRBJ1-1; TRBD1 agrees at 10 bases. The CDR3 covers 17 residues. The germline gives CDR1 LNHDA, CDR2 SQIVND (reference sequence). Unmatched junction bases numbered 14, after V lost 6 bases and J lost 4 bases. The CDR3: CASSSGDRGILSTEAFF. For the CDR3, the DNA is TGTGCCAGTAGCAGCGGGGACAGGGGTATCCTGAGCACTGAAGCTTTCTTT.

V and J are TRBV27 and TRBJ2-4; unclear D gene. The CDR3 consists of 13 residues. Trimming took 5 bases from V and 0 from J, leaving 5 bases between them. Per the germline V gene, CDR1 is MNHEY and CDR2 is SMNVEV (reference sequence). The CDR3 DNA reads as TGTGCCAGCAGTAGTTTAGCCAAAAACATTCAGTACTTC. Translation gives CASSSLAKNIQYF.

The chain recombines TRBV5-6 with TRBJ2-7, with D possibly matching TRBD2 (6 bases). The ends were cut back, 3 bases at V and 5 bases at J, with 9 bases in the middle. The germline CDR1 and CDR2 sequences are SGHDT and YYEEEE. The CDR3 spans 12 residues. The CDR3 DNA is TGTGCCAGCAGCTGGGACTTTGACGAGCAGTACTTC. As protein: CASSWDFDEQYF.

This clone has only a few counts. The rearrangement links TRBV4-1 to TRBJ2-1; TRBD2 matches 7 bases. CDR1 and CDR2 from the germline V gene are MGHRA and YSYEKL. The junction had 7 bases not matched to a gene; V was cut back by 2 bases and J by 3 bases. This CDR3 spans 16 amino acids. The DNA of the CDR3 is TGCGCCAGCAGCCAACTTCGACTAGCAATCTACAATGAGCAGTTCTTC. Its translation is CASSQLRLAIYNEQFF.

The chain is built from TRBV11-2 and TRBJ2-5; tentative D call: TRBD2 (6 bases). Germline V gives CDR1 SGHAT, CDR2 FQNNGV. CDR3 length: 13 amino acids. V was clipped by 6 bases and J by 2 bases, with 10 bases between them. CDR3 region: CASRFGGQETQYF. The CDR3 nucleotides read TGTGCCAGCAGGTTCGGGGGACAAGAGACCCAGTACTTC.

The chain has TRBV4-3 and TRBJ2-5, with 7 bases aligning to TRBD2. Germline CDR1 LGHNA, CDR2 YSLEER. V shed 0 bases and J 1 base; nucleotides not matched to a gene: 5. This CDR3 contains 16 residues. The CDR3 nucleotides read TGCGCCAGCAGCCAAGATGGGCGGGGGAGCCAAGAGACCCAGTACTTC. Translation gives CASSQDGRGSQETQYF.

This clone was observed a few times. V is TRBV5-8 and J is TRBJ2-2; D gene uncertain. V lost 4 bases and J 1 base, leaving 11 bases between the germline ends. This CDR3 contains 15 residues. In germline, CDR1 is SGHTS, CDR2 YDEGEE. The CDR3 region has the DNA TGTGCCAGCAGCCAAGATGGAATGAACACCGGGGAGCTGTTTTTT. It codes for CASSQDGMNTGELFF.